These 15 T cell receptor beta chains were all obtained from the same sample, sequenced in a study of OX40 agonist ivuxolimab in advanced cancers. This table comes from immunoSEQ multiplex PCR, and its TCRdb copy is limited to in-frame clones, with some not included. Among around 100,000 clones listed, roughly nine tenths were seen once. Sequenced material: CD4+ or CD8+ T cells sorted from blood, taken in a trial of the OX40 agonist ivuxolimab. All receptors come from an adult with an advanced solid tumor such as melanoma, head and neck, liver or kidney cancer.

The chain carries TRBV7-2 and TRBJ2-3; 11 nucleotides align to TRBD2. The CDR3 is 17 residues long. Per germline, CDR1 SGHTA and CDR2 FQGNSA. Trimming cost V 4 bases and J 6 bases; bases outside gene matches: 12. This CDR3 reads CASSSYPLAGGVDTQYF. The CDR3 coding sequence is TGTGCCAGCAGCTCCTACCCGTTAGCGGGAGGGGTGGATACGCAGTATTTT.

This chain uses TRBV28 with TRBJ1-2, with 10 bases identical to TRBD1. Trimming took 5 bases from V and 8 from J; bases not matched to a gene: 11. The CDR3 extends over 15 amino acids. Germline CDR1 MDHEN, CDR2 SYDVKM. CDR3 bases: TGTGCCAGCAGTAATGCCGGGACAGGGGATGGGGGCTACACCTTC. Protein: CASSNAGTGDGGYTF.

The chain links TRBV5-4 to TRBJ1-2; 7 bases map to TRBD1. This CDR3 comprises 15 residues. Per the germline V gene, CDR1 is SGHNT and CDR2 is YYREEE (reference sequence). Trimming took 0 bases from V and 2 from J; bases not matched to a gene: 4. In DNA form, the CDR3 reads TGTGCCAGCAGCTTGGGGTCGGGACAGAACTATGGCTACACCTTC. Its translation: CASSLGSGQNYGYTF.

This sequence joins TRBV5-6 and TRBJ2-7, with D unresolved. The CDR3 consists of 16 residues. V was trimmed by 1 base and J by 0 bases, leaving 14 bases between them. Germline CDR1 is SGHDT and CDR2 is YYEEEE. The CDR3 sequence is CASSLYITPRSYEQYF. CDR3 sequence (DNA): TGTGCCAGCAGCTTGTACATCACACCGCGCTCCTACGAGCAGTACTTC.

V is TRBV5-1 and J is TRBJ2-5; D unclear. This CDR3 comprises 14 residues. Germline CDR1 and CDR2: SGHRS and YFSETQ. Trimming cost V 0 bases and J 4 bases, with 10 bases left between them. Written as DNA, the CDR3 is TGCGCCAGCAGCTTGGAGGTGGGTCCAGAGACCCAGTACTTC. This translates into CASSLEVGPETQYF.

In DNA, the CDR3 is TGTGCCAGCTCACCCGGGGGGGGGCTTCAGCCCCAGCATTTT. It specifies CASSPGGGLQPQHF. The chain combines TRBV18 with TRBJ1-5; the D gene is possibly TRBD1 (6 bases). The CDR3 is made up of 14 amino acids. Germline assignment: CDR1 KGHSH and CDR2 LQKENI. Deletions cut 3 bases from V and 6 bases from J, with 12 bases between. The variable domain in full, completed from reference TRBV18 and TRBJ1-5, reads NAGVMQNPRHLVRRRGQEARLRCSPMKGHSHVYWYRQLPEEGLKFMVYLQKENIIDESGMPKERFSAEFPKEGPSILRIQQVVRGDSAAYFCASSPGGGLQPQHFGDGTRLSIL.

The CDR3 region has the DNA TGTGCCAGCAGCAAACAGGGGGGGATTCGGGAAACTGAAGCTTTCTTT. It encodes CASSKQGGIRETEAFF. The rearrangement joins TRBV7-2 to TRBJ1-1; 8 nucleotides align to TRBD1. The CDR3 spans 16 residues. Germline assignment: CDR1 SGHTA and CDR2 FQGNSA. After removal of 5 bases from V and 5 bases from J, the junction contained 13 bases not matched to a gene.

The V gene is TRBV29-1, the J gene TRBJ2-7; possible D gene TRBD2, 5 bases. Trimming removed 7 bases from V and 3 bases from J, with 10 bases in between. The CDR3 covers 11 residues. Per germline, CDR1 SQVTM and CDR2 ANQGSEA. The CDR3 reads CSGETGYEQYF. CDR3 DNA sequence: TGCAGCGGGGAGACCGGCTACGAGCAGTACTTC.

The gene calls are TRBV27 and TRBJ1-2, with 8 bases aligning to TRBD1. There are 16 residues in the CDR3. J lost 7 bases, V lost 6 bases, and 16 bases had no gene match. CDR1 and CDR2 (germline): MNHEY, SMNVEV (reference sequence). The CDR3 sequence: CASRAWEAGGAIGYTF. Here the CDR3 DNA reads TGTGCCAGCAGAGCCTGGGAAGCAGGGGGCGCGATTGGCTACACCTTC.

The V call is TRBV7-2, the J call TRBJ2-7; no definite D call. The CDR3 extends over 12 amino acids. CDR1 and CDR2 from the germline V gene are SGHTA and FQGNSA. The V end was cut by 5 bases, the J end by 6 bases, with 11 bases between. The CDR3 nucleotides read TGTGCCAGCAGCCCCGGGCCGGGCGAGCAGTACTTC. Its translation is CASSPGPGEQYF. The variable domain in full, completed from reference TRBV7-2 and TRBJ2-7, reads GAGVSQSPSNKVTEKGKDVELRCDPISGHTALYWYRQSLGQGLEFLIYFQGNSAPDKSGLPSDRFSAERTGGSVSTLTIQRTQQEDSAVYLCASSPGPGEQYFGPGTRLTVT.

V gene TRBV2 combines with J gene TRBJ1-2; D is ambiguous. The germline V gene encodes CDR1 SNHLY and CDR2 FYNNEI. The V end lost 7 bases, the J end lost 8 bases, and 17 bases lay between the germline ends. CDR3 size: 13 residues. CDR3 nucleotides: TGTGCCAGCATCCCCGATAGTGTAGGAGGCTACACCTTC. Translating gives CASIPDSVGGYTF.

This chain uses TRBV7-2 with TRBJ1-3, with D unclear. Trimming took 2 bases from V and 0 from J, leaving 11 bases between them. The germline V gene encodes CDR1 SGHTA and CDR2 FQGNSA. The CDR3 consists of 16 residues. In DNA, the CDR3 is TGTGCCAGCAGCTTACGTGACGCTAGCTCTGGAAACACCATATATTTT. Translation gives CASSLRDASSGNTIYF.

This sequence joins TRBV27 and TRBJ2-4; 14 positions agree with TRBD2. The junction had 6 bases not matched to a gene; V was cut back by 5 bases and J by 9 bases. The CDR3 is 15 amino acids. Looked up from germline, CDR1 is MNHEY and CDR2 is SMNVEV (reference sequence). CDR3 nucleotides: TGTGCCAGCAGTGAAGGACTAGCGGGAGGATTCATTCAGTACTTC. This codes for CASSEGLAGGFIQYF.

The rearrangement joins TRBV28 to TRBJ2-5; D is unclear. This CDR3 has 14 amino acids. Germline CDR1 and CDR2: MDHEN and SYDVKM. Trimming took 4 bases from V and 3 from J, leaving 12 bases between them. CDR3 loop: CASSSRIRKETQYF. The CDR3 DNA reads as TGTGCCAGCAGTTCTCGGATCCGGAAAGAGACCCAGTACTTC.

The J gene is TRBJ1-2, the V gene TRBV6-1, with 10 bases fitting TRBD1. J was trimmed by 3 bases and V by 8 bases; bases with no gene match: 9. This CDR3 region has 15 residues. From germline, CDR1 is MNHNS and CDR2 SASEGT. The CDR3 region is CASGSRDRGDYGYTF. CDR3 nucleotides: TGTGCCAGCGGCTCCCGGGACAGGGGTGACTATGGCTACACCTTC.